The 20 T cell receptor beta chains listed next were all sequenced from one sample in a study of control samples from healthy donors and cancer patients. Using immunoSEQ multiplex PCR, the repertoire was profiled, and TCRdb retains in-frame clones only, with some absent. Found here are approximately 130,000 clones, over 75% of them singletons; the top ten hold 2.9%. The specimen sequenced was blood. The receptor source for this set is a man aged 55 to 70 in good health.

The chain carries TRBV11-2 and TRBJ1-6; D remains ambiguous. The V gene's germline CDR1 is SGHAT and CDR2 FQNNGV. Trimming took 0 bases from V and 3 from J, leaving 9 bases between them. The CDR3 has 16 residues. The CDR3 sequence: CASSLDSAGYNSPLHF. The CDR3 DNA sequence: TGTGCCAGCAGCTTAGATTCGGCGGGCTATAATTCACCCCTCCACTTT. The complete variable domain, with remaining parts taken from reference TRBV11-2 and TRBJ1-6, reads EAGVAQSPRYKIIEKRQSVAFWCNPISGHATLYWYQQILGQGPKLLIQFQNNGVVDDSQLPKDRFSAERLKGVDSTLKIQPAKLEDSAVYLCASSLDSAGYNSPLHFGNGTRLTVT.

CDR3 nucleotide sequence: TGTGCCAGCAGCTTTAGGGGTTTAGAAGCTTTCTTT. Its translation: CASSFRGLEAFF. The rearrangement joins TRBV5-4 to TRBJ1-1, with D possibly TRBD1 on 5 matching bases. With 2 bases removed from V and 8 bases from J, the gap between germline ends came to 10 bases. CDR1 and CDR2 from the germline V gene are SGHNT and YYREEE (reference sequence). CDR3 length: 12 residues. Combining the CDR3 with reference TRBV5-4 and TRBJ1-1 gives the whole variable domain ETGVTQSPTHLIKTRGQQVTLRCSSQSGHNTVSWYQQALGQGPQFIFQYYREEENGRGNFPPRFSGLQFPNYSSELNVNALELDDSALYLCASSFRGLEAFFGQGTRLTVV.

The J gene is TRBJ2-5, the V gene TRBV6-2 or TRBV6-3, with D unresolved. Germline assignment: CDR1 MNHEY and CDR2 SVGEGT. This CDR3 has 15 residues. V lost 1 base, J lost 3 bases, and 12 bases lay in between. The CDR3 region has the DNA TGTGCCAGCAGTTACTTGGGCGCAGGAAAAGAGACCCAGTACTTC. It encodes CASSYLGAGKETQYF.

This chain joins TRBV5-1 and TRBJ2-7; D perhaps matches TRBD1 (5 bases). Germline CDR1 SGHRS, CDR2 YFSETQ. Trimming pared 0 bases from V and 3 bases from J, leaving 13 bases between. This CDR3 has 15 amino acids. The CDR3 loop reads CASSLAGGADYEQYF. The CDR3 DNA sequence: TGCGCCAGCAGCTTGGCCGGTGGGGCGGACTACGAGCAGTACTTC. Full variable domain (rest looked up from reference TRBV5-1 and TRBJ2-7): KAGVTQTPRYLIKTRGQQVTLSCSPISGHRSVSWYQQTPGQGLQFLFEYFSETQRNKGNFPGRFSGRQFSNSRSEMNVSTLELGDSALYLCASSLAGGADYEQYFGPGTRLTVT.

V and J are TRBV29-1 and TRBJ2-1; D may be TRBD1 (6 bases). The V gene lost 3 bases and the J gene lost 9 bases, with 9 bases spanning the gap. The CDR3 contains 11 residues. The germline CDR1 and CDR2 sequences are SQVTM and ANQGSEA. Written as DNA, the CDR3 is TGCAGCGTTGAGTTGGGGGCTGAGCAGTTCTTC. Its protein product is CSVELGAEQFF.

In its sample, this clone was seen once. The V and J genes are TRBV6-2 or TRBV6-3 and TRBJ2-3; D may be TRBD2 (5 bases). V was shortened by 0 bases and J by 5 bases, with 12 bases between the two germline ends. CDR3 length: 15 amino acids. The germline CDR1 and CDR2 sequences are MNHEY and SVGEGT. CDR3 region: CASSYSIGGRDTQYF. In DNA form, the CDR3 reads TGTGCCAGCAGTTACTCGATAGGAGGTCGAGATACGCAGTATTTT.

CDR3 in amino acids: CASSLGAAGGWSYEQYF. DNA of the CDR3: TGCGCCAGCAGCTTGGGAGCGGCCGGGGGTTGGTCCTACGAGCAGTACTTC. The chain uses TRBV5-1 and TRBJ2-7, with D perhaps matching TRBD2 (6 bases). Germline CDR1 is SGHRS and CDR2 is YFSETQ. CDR3 size: 17 residues. Trimming left V 0 bases short and J 1 base short, with 17 bases between. Together with reference TRBV5-1 and TRBJ2-7, the CDR3 gives the full variable domain: KAGVTQTPRYLIKTRGQQVTLSCSPISGHRSVSWYQQTPGQGLQFLFEYFSETQRNKGNFPGRFSGRQFSNSRSEMNVSTLELGDSALYLCASSLGAAGGWSYEQYFGPGTRLTVT.

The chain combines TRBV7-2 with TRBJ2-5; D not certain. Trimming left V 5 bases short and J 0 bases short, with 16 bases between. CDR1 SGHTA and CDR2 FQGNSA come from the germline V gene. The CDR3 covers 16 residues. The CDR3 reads CASSPQTGRYQETQYF. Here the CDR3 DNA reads TGTGCCAGCAGCCCACAAACTGGACGGTACCAAGAGACCCAGTACTTC. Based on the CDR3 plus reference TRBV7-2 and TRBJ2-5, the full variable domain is GAGVSQSPSNKVTEKGKDVELRCDPISGHTALYWYRQSLGQGLEFLIYFQGNSAPDKSGLPSDRFSAERTGGSVSTLTIQRTQQEDSAVYLCASSPQTGRYQETQYFGPGTRLLVL.

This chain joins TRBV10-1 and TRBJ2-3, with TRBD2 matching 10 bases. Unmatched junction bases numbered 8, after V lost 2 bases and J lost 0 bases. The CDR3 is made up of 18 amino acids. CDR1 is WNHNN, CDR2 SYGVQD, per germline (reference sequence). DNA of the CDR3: TGCGCCAGCAGTGAGAACCTAGCGGGGGCTATTAGCACAGATACGCAGTATTTT. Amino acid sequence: CASSENLAGAISTDTQYF.

CDR3 DNA sequence: TGTGCCAGCAGTCAAAAGCGTGGCTACACCTTC. It translates to CASSQKRGYTF. This chain joins TRBV12-3 or TRBV12-4 and TRBJ1-2; D remains unclear. Trimming pared 5 bases from V and 7 bases from J, leaving 8 bases between. The CDR3 is 11 residues long.

The CDR3 is CASSYVWGSGETQYF. In DNA, the CDR3 is TGTGCCAGCAGTTACGTTTGGGGTTCGGGGGAGACCCAGTACTTC. V is TRBV6-5 and J is TRBJ2-5; tentative D call: TRBD2 (5 bases). The CDR3 sequence is 15 residues long. V gave up 2 bases and J gave up 5 bases, with 15 bases separating them. Germline V gene lookup returns CDR1 MNHEY and CDR2 SVGAGI.

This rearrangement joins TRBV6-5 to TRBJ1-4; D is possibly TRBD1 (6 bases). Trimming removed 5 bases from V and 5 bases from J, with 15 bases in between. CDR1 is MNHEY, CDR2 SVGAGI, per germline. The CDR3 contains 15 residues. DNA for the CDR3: TGTGCCAGCAGTCCGTCGACAAGGGGGAATGAAAAACTGTTTTTT. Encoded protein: CASSPSTRGNEKLFF.

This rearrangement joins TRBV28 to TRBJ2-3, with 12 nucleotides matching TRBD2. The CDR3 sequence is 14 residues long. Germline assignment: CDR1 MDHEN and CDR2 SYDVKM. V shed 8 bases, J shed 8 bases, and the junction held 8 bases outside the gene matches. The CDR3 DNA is TGTGCCAGCCGGGCTAGCGGGGGGGGAGCTACGCAGTATTTT. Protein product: CASRASGGGATQYF.

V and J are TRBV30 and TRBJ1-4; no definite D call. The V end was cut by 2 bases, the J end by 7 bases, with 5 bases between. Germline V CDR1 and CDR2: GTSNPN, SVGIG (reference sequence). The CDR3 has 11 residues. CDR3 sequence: CAWSPGEKLFF. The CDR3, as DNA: TGTGCCTGGAGTCCCGGTGAAAAACTGTTTTTT.

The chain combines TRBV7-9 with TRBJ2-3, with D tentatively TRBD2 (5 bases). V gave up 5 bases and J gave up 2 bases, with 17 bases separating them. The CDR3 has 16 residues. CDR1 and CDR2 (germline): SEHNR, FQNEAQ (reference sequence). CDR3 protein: CASSTPGLDITDTQYF. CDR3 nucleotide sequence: TGTGCCAGCAGCACGCCGGGATTAGATATCACAGATACGCAGTATTTT.

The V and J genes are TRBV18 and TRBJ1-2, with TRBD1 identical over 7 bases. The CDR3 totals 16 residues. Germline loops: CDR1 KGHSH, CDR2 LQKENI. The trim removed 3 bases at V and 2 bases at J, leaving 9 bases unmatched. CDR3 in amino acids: CASSPLTGESNYGYTF. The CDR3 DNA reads TGTGCCAGCTCACCGCTTACAGGGGAATCGAACTATGGCTACACCTTC. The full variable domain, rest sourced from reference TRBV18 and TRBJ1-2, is NAGVMQNPRHLVRRRGQEARLRCSPMKGHSHVYWYRQLPEEGLKFMVYLQKENIIDESGMPKERFSAEFPKEGPSILRIQQVVRGDSAAYFCASSPLTGESNYGYTFGSGTRLTVV.

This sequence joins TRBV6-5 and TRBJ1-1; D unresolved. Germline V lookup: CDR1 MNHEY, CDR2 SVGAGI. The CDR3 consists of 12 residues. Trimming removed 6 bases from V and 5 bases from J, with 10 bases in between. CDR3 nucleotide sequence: TGTGCCAGCAGCCACACACGTACTGAAGCTTTCTTT. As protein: CASSHTRTEAFF.

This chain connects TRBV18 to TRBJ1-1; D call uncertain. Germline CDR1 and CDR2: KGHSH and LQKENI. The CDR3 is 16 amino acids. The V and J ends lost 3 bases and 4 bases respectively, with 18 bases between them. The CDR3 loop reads CASSPFEQESVTEAFF. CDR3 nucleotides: TGTGCCAGCTCACCGTTTGAGCAGGAAAGTGTCACTGAAGCTTTCTTT.

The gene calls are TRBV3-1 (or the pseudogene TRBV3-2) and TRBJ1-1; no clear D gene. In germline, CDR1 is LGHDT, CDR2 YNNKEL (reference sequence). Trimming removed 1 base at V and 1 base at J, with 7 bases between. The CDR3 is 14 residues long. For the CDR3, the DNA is TGTGCCAGCAGCCAAGGCCTTTCGAACACTGAAGCTTTCTTT. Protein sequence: CASSQGLSNTEAFF.

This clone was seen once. The CDR3 nucleotides are TGTGCCAGCAGTTTGCGGGGAGCAGGGATATACCAAGAGACCCAGTACTTC. Translating gives CASSLRGAGIYQETQYF. The genes are TRBV27 and TRBJ2-5, with D maybe TRBD2 (6 bases). The CDR3 length is 17 residues. Germline V gives CDR1 MNHEY, CDR2 SMNVEV (reference sequence). V was clipped by 3 bases and J by 0 bases, with 17 bases between them.